Listed below are T cell receptor beta chains from one sample, sequenced in a study of T cell responses to AZD1222 COVID-19 vaccine. Sequencing used immunoSEQ multiplex PCR; TCRdb keeps in-frame clones, though not all of them. The table has roughly 120,000 clones, 85% to 90% seen once. The sequencing here drew on peripheral blood, taken 28 days after the second AZD1222 dose. These receptors were taken from an adult who received the AZD1222 COVID-19 vaccine. CDR3s include the opening cysteine and the closing phenylalanine or tryptophan. A D gene is named only where the DNA matches it firmly. Not every row has a clone size; where given, it reads once, few, many or a size class.

d_gene	j_gene	abundance	v_gene	CDR3nt	CDR3aa
.	TRBJ1-6	.	TRBV6-2/TRBV6-3	TGTGCCAGCAGCACCACGTTGCTGGTGAGGAATTCACCCCTCCACTTT	CASSTTLLVRNSPLHF
.	TRBJ2-5	.	TRBV5-5	TGTGCCAGCAGCTTGGACAAAGGAGAGACCCAGTACTTC	CASSLDKGETQYF
TRBD1	TRBJ1-2	.	TRBV6-5	TGTGCCAGCAGCAGAGGGGACAGGGGCTATGGCTACACCTTC	CASSRGDRGYGYTF
.	TRBJ2-7	.	TRBV5-4	TGTGCCAGCAGCTTGGGGGGGGGCGTAACCTACGAGCAGTACTTC	CASSLGGGVTYEQYF
TRBD1	TRBJ1-6	.	TRBV3-1/TRBV3-2	TGTGCCAGCAGCCAAGTCGGACAGGGAGGTAATTCACCCCTCCACTTT	CASSQVGQGGNSPLHF
TRBD1	TRBJ1-5	.	TRBV19	TGTGCCAGTAGTACGGACAGGGGAGGGCAGCCCCAGCATTTT	CASSTDRGGQPQHF
.	TRBJ2-5	.	TRBV5-1	TGCGCCAGCAGCTTGAGGGCAGCTCAAGAGACCCAGTACTTC	CASSLRAAQETQYF
TRBD2	TRBJ2-1	.	TRBV5-1	TGCGCCAGCAGCAGAAGCGGGGGGAATATGTACAATGAGCAGTTCTTC	CASSRSGGNMYNEQFF
.	TRBJ1-1	.	TRBV5-1	TGCGCCAGCAGCGCCGCCGGCAAACTCTTCGGGGCTTTCTTT	CASSAAGKLFGAFF
.	TRBJ2-6	.	TRBV7-3	TGTGCCAGCAGCTTAGTAGGCTCTGGGGCCAACGTCCTGACTTTC	CASSLVGSGANVLTF
.	TRBJ1-1	.	TRBV12-3/TRBV12-4	TGTGCCAGCAGTCCGCGGCAGAACACTGAAGCTTTCTTT	CASSPRQNTEAFF
TRBD1	TRBJ1-2	.	TRBV28	TGTGCCAGCAGTCAAACCCCGGGACAGGGGGCCCCTAACTATGGCTACACCTTC	CASSQTPGQGAPNYGYTF
TRBD1	TRBJ2-1	.	TRBV19	TGTGCCACTCAATTAGGACAGGGCAGTGAGCAGTTCTTC	CATQLGQGSEQFF
TRBD1	TRBJ2-7	.	TRBV27	TGTGCCAGCAGTTTACCCGGGACAGGTACCTACGAGCAGTACTTC	CASSLPGTGTYEQYF
TRBD2	TRBJ2-3	.	TRBV3-1/TRBV3-2	TGTGCCAGCAGCCCCCGACTAGCGGGGGTGAGCACAGATACGCAGTATTTT	CASSPRLAGVSTDTQYF
.	TRBJ2-7	.	TRBV9	TGTGCCAGCAGCGGGGGGCCAGGGGCGTCTCGCGAGCAGTACTTC	CASSGGPGASREQYF
.	TRBJ1-3	.	TRBV12-3/TRBV12-4	TGTGCCAGCAGTTTAAGCTCTGGAAACACCATATATTTT	CASSLSSGNTIYF
TRBD1	TRBJ1-1	.	TRBV6-1	TGTGCCAGCAGTGAAGAAGGGGGCATCACTGAAGCTTTCTTT	CASSEEGGITEAFF
.	TRBJ2-2	.	TRBV5-1	TGCGCCAGCAGCTTGAGTGACAGTTTGAACACCGGGGAGCTGTTTTTT	CASSLSDSLNTGELFF
TRBD1	TRBJ2-7	.	TRBV3-1/TRBV3-2	TGTGCCAGCAGAGAGACAGGGGGCAAATGGTACGAGCAGTACTTC	CASRETGGKWYEQYF
.	TRBJ2-7	.	TRBV19	TGTGCCAGTAGAGGTCGTGGAAAGAGCTCCTACGAGCAGTACTTC	CASRGRGKSSYEQYF
TRBD1	TRBJ1-2	.	TRBV6-5	TGTGCCAGCAACCTAAGGGGGCAGGGCAGCTATGGCTACACCTTC	CASNLRGQGSYGYTF
TRBD2	TRBJ2-1	few	TRBV11-3	TGTGCCAGCAGCGGTGGGACTAGCGGGGGAGGTGGGCAGTTCTTC	CASSGGTSGGGGQFF
TRBD2	TRBJ2-1	few	TRBV5-1	TGCGCCAGCAGCTTTTTAGCGGGGGCTTACAATGAGCAGTTCTTC	CASSFLAGAYNEQFF
.	TRBJ1-2	.	TRBV11-2	TGTGCCAGCAGCTTAAAAGGCCCCACTAACTATGGCTACACCTTC	CASSLKGPTNYGYTF
.	TRBJ2-2	.	TRBV10-3	TGTGCCATCAGTGAGTCGAAGGTGGAAGTTAACACCGGGGAGCTGTTTTTT	CAISESKVEVNTGELFF
TRBD2	TRBJ2-3	.	TRBV2	TGTGCCGGTTCATGGGCGGGGGGGAGCACAGATACGCAGTATTTT	CAGSWAGGSTDTQYF
.	TRBJ2-1	.	TRBV7-2	TGTGCCAGCAGCCCGGGGACTTCGGGGACAAATGAGCAGTTCTTC	CASSPGTSGTNEQFF
.	TRBJ2-7	.	TRBV12-1	TGTGCCAGCAGCTGCCGGGACCCTGGTCCTTCCTACGAGCAGTACTTC	CASSCRDPGPSYEQYF